This TCR beta chain was sequenced during a study of blood T cell repertoires in COVID-19. CDR1 and CDR2 (germline): MNHNY, SVGAGI (reference sequence). Trimming cost V 2 bases and J 6 bases, with 11 bases left between them. The CDR3 spans 14 residues. The repertoire was sequenced with immunoSEQ multiplex PCR; TCRdb's copy has only in-frame clones and lacks some. Of around 190,000 clones listed, nearly 90% are singletons. This TCR derives from a man aged 18 to 29 who had recovered from COVID-19. The chain recombines TRBV6-6 with TRBJ2-1, with TRBD2 as a possible D gene (5 bases). The source material was peripheral blood. In nucleotides, the CDR3 is TGTGCCAGCAGTTACCCGGGAAAGCGCAATGAGCAGTTCTTC. This codes for CASSYPGKRNEQFF.